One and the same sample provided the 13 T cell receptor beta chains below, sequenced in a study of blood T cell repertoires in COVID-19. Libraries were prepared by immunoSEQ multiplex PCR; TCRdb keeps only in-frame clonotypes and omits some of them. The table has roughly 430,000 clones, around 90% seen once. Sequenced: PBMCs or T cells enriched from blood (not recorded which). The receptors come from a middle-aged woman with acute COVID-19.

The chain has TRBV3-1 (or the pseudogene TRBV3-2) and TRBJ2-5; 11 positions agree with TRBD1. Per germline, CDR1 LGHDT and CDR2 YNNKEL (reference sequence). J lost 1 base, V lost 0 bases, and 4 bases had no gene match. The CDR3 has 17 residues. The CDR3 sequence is CASSQEGQGVLQETQYF. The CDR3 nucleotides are TGTGCCAGCAGCCAAGAGGGACAGGGGGTCCTCCAAGAGACCCAGTACTTC.

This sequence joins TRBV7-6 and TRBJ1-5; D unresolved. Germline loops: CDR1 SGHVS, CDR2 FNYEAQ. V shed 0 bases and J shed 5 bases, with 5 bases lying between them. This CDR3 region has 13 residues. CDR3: CASSLAGDQPQHF. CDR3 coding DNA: TGTGCCAGCAGCTTAGCCGGTGATCAGCCCCAGCATTTT.

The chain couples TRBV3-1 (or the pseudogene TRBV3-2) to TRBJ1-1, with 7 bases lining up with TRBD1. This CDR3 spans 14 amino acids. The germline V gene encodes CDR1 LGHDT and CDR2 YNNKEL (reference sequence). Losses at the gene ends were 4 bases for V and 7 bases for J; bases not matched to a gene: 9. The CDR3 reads CASSPQGGVGEAFF. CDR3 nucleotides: TGTGCCAGCAGCCCTCAGGGGGGCGTCGGTGAAGCTTTCTTT.

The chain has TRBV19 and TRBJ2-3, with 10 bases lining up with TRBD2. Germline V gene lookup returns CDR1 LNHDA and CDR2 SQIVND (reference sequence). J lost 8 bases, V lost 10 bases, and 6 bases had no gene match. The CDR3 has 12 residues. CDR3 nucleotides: TGTGCCACCAGCGGGGGGGCGGGTACGCAGTATTTT. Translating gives CATSGGAGTQYF.

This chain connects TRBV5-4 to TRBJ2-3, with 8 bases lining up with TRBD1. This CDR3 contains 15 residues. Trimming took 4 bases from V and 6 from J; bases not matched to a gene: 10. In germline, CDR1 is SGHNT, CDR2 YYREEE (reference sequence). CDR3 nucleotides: TGTGCCAGCAGCCCGACGGGCCACAGGGGGGATACGCAGTATTTT. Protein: CASSPTGHRGDTQYF.

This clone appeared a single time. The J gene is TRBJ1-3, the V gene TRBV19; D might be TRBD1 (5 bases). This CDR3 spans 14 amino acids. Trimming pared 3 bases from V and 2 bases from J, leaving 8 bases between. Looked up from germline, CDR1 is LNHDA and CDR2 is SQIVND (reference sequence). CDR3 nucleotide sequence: TGTGCCAGTAGTATGGGGCAGGCTGGAAACACCATATATTTT. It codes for CASSMGQAGNTIYF.

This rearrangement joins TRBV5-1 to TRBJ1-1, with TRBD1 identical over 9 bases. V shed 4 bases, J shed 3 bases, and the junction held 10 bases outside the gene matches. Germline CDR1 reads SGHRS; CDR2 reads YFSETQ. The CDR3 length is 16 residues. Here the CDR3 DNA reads TGCGCCAGCAGCATAACCCGGGACAGGGTTGACACTGAAGCTTTCTTT. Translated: CASSITRDRVDTEAFF.

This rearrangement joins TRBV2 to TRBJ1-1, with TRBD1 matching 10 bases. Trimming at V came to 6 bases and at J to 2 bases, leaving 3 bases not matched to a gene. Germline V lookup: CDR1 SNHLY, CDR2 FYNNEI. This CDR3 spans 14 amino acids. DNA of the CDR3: TGTGCCAGCAGGGACAGGGGGGGCAACACTGAAGCTTTCTTT. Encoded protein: CASRDRGGNTEAFF.

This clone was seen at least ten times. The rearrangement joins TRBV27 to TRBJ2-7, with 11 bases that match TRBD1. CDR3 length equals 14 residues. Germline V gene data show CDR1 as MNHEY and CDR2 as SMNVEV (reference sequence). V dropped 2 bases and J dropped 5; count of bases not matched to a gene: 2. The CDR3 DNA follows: TGTGCCAGCAGTTTAGGGACAGGGGGACACGAGCAGTACTTC. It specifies CASSLGTGGHEQYF.

The DNA for the CDR3 is TGTGCCAGCAGCCAAGATACAGCTAACTATGGCTACACCTTC. Its protein is CASSQDTANYGYTF. This chain uses TRBV3-1 (or the pseudogene TRBV3-2) with TRBJ1-2; D is unresolved. Germline V gene data show CDR1 as LGHDT and CDR2 as YNNKEL (reference sequence). The V and J ends lost 0 bases and 0 bases respectively, with 5 bases between them. CDR3 length: 14 amino acids.

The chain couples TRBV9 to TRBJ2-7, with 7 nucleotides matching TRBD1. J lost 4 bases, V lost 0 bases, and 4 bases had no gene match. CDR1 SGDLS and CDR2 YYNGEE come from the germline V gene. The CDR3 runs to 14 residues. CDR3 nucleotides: TGTGCCAGCAGCGTAGTTAACAGGGGTTACGAGCAGTACTTC. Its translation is CASSVVNRGYEQYF. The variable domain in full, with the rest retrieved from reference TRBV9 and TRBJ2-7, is DSGVTQTPKHLITATGQRVTLRCSPRSGDLSVYWYQQSLDQGLQFLIQYYNGEERAKGNILERFSAQQFPDLHSELNLSSLELGDSALYFCASSVVNRGYEQYFGPGTRLTVT.

CDR3 loop: CASSIRAGRPIYEQYF. CDR3 DNA: TGTGCCAGTAGTATAAGGGCAGGGAGGCCCATCTACGAGCAGTACTTC. The rearrangement links TRBV19 to TRBJ2-7; weak D call: TRBD2 (6 bases). There are 16 residues in the CDR3. Between the trimmed V and J ends, which lost 2 bases and 3 bases, there was a span of 17 bases. Per germline, CDR1 LNHDA and CDR2 SQIVND (reference sequence).

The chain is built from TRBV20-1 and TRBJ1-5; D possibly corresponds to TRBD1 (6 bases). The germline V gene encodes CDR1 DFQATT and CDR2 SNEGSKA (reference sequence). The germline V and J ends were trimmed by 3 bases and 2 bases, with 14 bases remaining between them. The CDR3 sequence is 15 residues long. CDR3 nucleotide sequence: TGCAGTGCTAGTCGCGGTAGACAGGGCAATCAGCCCCAGCATTTT. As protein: CSASRGRQGNQPQHF.